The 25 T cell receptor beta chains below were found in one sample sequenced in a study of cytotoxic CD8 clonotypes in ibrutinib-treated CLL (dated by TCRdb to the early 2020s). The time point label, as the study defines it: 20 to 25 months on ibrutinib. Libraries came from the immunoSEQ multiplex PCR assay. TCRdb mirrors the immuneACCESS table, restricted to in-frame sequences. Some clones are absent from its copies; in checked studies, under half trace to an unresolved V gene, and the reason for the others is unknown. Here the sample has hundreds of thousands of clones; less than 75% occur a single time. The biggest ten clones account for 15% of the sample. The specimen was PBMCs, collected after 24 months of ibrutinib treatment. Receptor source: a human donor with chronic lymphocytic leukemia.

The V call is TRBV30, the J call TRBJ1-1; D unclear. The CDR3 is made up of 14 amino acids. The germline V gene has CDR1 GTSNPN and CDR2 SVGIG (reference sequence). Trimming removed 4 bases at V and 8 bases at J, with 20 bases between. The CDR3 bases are TGTGCCTGGAATGATAAGGACGATTTCGGCGAAGCTTTCTTT. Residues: CAWNDKDDFGEAFF.

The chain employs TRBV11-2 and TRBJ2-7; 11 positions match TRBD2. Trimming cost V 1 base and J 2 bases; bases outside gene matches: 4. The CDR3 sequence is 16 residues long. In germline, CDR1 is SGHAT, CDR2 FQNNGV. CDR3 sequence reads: CASSLVPSGGTYEQYF. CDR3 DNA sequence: TGTGCCAGCAGCTTAGTACCTAGCGGGGGGACCTACGAGCAGTACTTC.

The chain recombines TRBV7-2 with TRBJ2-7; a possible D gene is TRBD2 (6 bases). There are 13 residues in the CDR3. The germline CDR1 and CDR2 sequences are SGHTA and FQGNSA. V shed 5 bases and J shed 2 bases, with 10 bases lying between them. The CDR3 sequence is CASSRDFPYEQYF. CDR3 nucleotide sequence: TGTGCCAGCAGCCGGGACTTCCCCTACGAGCAGTACTTC.

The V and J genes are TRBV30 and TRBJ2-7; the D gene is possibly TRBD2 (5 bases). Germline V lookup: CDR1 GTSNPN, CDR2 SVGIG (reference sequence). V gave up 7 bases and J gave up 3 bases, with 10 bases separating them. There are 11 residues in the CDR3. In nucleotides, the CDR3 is TGTGCCTTAGGACTGAGCTACGAGCAGTACTTC. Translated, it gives CALGLSYEQYF.

The DNA for the CDR3 is TGCGCCAGCAGCGCGCTTACAGGGGGCGGGATAAATGAGCAGTTCTTC. Translating it yields CASSALTGGGINEQFF. The chain uses TRBV5-1 and TRBJ2-1; 9 bases match TRBD1. V was clipped by 4 bases and J by 7 bases; unmatched bases: 12. The CDR3 is made up of 16 amino acids. The germline V gene has CDR1 SGHRS and CDR2 YFSETQ.

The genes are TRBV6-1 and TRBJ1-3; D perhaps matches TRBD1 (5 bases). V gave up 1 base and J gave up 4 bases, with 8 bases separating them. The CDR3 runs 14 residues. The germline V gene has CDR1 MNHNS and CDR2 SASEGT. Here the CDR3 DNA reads TGTGCCAGCAGTGAAGAGGGGATGGGAAACACCATATATTTT. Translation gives CASSEEGMGNTIYF.

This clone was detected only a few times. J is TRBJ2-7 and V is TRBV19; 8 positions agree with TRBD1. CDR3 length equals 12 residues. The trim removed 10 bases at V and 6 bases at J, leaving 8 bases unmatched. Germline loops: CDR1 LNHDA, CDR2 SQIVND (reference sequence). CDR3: CATADRAREQYF. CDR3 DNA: TGTGCCACCGCGGACAGGGCGCGCGAGCAGTACTTC.

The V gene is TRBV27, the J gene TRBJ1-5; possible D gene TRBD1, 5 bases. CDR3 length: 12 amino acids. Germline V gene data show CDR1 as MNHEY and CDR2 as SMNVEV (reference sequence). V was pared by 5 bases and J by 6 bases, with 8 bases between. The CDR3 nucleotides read TGTGCCAGCAGTCAGGGAGGTCAGCCCCAGCATTTT. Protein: CASSQGGQPQHF.

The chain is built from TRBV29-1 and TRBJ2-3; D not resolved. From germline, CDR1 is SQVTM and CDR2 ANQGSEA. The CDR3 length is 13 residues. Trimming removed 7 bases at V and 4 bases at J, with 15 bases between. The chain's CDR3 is CSADLQISDTQYF. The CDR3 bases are TGCAGCGCTGACCTCCAAATCTCAGATACGCAGTATTTT.

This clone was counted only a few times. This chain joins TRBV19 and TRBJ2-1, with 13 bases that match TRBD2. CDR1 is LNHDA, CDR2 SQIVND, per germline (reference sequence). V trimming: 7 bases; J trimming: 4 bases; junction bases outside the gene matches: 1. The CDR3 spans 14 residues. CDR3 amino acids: CASMGLAGYNEQFF. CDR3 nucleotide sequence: TGTGCCAGTATGGGACTAGCGGGATACAATGAGCAGTTCTTC.

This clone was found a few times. The CDR3 region has the DNA TGTGCCAGCAGCTCTGGGTACTACGAGCAGTACTTC. Its protein is CASSSGYYEQYF. V usage is TRBV7-9 and J usage is TRBJ2-7, with D unclear. The germline gives CDR1 SEHNR, CDR2 FQNEAQ (reference sequence). Trimming shortened V by 4 bases and J by 3 bases, and 7 bases separated the two germline ends. The CDR3 spans 12 residues.

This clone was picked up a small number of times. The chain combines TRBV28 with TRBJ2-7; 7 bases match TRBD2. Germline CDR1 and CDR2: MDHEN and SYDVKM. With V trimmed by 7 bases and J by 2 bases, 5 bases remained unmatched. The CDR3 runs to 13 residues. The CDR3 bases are TGTGCCAGCACTTGGGACTACGCCTACGAGCAGTACTTC. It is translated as CASTWDYAYEQYF.

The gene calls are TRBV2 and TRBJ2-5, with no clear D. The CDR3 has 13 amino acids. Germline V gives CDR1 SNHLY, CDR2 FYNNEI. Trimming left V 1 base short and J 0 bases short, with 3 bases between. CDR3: CASSEGHQETQYF. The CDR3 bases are TGTGCCAGCAGTGAAGGTCACCAAGAGACCCAGTACTTC.

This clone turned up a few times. Here the CDR3 reads CASRGIEKLFF. The CDR3, as DNA: TGCGCCAGCAGGGGGATCGAAAAACTGTTTTTT. The rearrangement joins TRBV4-3 to TRBJ1-4; no clear D. The CDR3 runs 11 residues. Germline CDR1 is LGHNA and CDR2 is YSLEER. V lost 6 bases and J 8 bases, leaving 7 bases between the germline ends.

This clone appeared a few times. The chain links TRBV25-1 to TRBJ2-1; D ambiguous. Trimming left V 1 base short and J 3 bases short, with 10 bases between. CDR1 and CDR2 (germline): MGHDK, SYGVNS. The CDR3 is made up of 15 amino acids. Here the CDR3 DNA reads TGTGCCAGCAGTGAATCAACAAGCGTCTACAATGAGCAGTTCTTC. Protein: CASSESTSVYNEQFF.

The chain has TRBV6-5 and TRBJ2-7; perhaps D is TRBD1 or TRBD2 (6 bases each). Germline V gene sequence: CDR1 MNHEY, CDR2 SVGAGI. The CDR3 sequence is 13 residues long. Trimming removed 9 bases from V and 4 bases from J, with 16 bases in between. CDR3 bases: TGTGCCAGTTCGAGGGGGGCTAGGTACGAGCAGTACTTC. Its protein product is CASSRGARYEQYF.

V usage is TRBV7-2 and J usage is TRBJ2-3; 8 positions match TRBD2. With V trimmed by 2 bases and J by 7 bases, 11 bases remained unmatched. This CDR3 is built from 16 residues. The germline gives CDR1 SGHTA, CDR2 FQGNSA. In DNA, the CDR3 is TGTGCCAGCAGCTTAATCGGGGGGGGTCAAGCCAATACGCAGTATTTT. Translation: CASSLIGGGQANTQYF.

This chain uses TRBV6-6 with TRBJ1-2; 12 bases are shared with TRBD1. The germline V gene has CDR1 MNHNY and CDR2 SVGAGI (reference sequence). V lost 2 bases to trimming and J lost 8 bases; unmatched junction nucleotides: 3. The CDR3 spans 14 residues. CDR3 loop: CASSYRDRGRGYTF. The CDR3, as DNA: TGTGCCAGCAGTTACAGGGACAGGGGGCGCGGCTACACCTTC.

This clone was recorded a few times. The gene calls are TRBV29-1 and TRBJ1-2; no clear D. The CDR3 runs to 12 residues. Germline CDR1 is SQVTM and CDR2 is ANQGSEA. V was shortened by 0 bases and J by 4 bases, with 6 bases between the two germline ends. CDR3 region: CSVEDGPYGYTF. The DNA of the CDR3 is TGCAGCGTTGAAGACGGACCCTATGGCTACACCTTC.

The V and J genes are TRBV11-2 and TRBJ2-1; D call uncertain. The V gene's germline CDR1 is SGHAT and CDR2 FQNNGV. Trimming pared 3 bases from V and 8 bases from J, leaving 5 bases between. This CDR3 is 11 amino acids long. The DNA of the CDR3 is TGTGCCAGCAGCTTGGTCGATGAGCAGTTCTTC. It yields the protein CASSLVDEQFF. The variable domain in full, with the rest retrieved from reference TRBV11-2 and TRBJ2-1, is EAGVAQSPRYKIIEKRQSVAFWCNPISGHATLYWYQQILGQGPKLLIQFQNNGVVDDSQLPKDRFSAERLKGVDSTLKIQPAKLEDSAVYLCASSLVDEQFFGPGTRLTVL.

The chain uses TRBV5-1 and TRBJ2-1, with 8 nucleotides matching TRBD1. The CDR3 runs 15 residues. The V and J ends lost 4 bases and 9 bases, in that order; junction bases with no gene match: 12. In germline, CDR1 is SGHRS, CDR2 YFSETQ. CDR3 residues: CASSPATDRGTEQFF. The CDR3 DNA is TGCGCCAGCAGCCCCGCTACCGACAGGGGAACTGAGCAGTTCTTC.

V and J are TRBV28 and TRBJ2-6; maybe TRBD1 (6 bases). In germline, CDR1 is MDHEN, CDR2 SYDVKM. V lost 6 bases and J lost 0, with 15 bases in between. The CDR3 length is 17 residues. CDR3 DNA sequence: TGTGCCAGCAGAGAGACAGGCGGAAGCTCTGGGGCCAACGTCCTGACTTTC. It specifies CASRETGGSSGANVLTF. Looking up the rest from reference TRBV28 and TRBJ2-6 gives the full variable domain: DVKVTQSSRYLVKRTGEKVFLECVQDMDHENMFWYRQDPGLGLRLIYFSYDVKMKEKGDIPEGYSVSREKKERFSLILESASTNQTSMYLCASRETGGSSGANVLTFGAGSRLTVL.

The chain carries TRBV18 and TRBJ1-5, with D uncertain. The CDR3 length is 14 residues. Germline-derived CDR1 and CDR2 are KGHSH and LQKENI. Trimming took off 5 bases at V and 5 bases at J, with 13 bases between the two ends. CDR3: CASSAEIRDQPQHF. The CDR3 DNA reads TGTGCCAGCTCAGCAGAAATTAGGGATCAGCCCCAGCATTTT.

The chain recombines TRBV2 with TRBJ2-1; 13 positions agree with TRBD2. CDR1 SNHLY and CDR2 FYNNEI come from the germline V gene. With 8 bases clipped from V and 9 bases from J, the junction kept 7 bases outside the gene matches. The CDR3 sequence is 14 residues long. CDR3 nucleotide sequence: TGTGCCAGCGGAACAACTAGCGGGAGGGGTGAGCAGTTCTTC. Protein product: CASGTTSGRGEQFF.

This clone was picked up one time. The CDR3 region is CASSLGGLAGNTGELFF. In DNA, the CDR3 is TGTGCCAGCAGCTTGGGAGGCCTAGCGGGGAACACCGGGGAGCTGTTTTTT. The rearrangement joins TRBV5-4 to TRBJ2-2, with 8 bases identical to TRBD2. The CDR3 is 17 amino acids. Germline CDR1 is SGHNT and CDR2 is YYREEE (reference sequence). The J segment lost 1 base and the V segment lost 0 bases, leaving 5 bases of the junction unmatched.